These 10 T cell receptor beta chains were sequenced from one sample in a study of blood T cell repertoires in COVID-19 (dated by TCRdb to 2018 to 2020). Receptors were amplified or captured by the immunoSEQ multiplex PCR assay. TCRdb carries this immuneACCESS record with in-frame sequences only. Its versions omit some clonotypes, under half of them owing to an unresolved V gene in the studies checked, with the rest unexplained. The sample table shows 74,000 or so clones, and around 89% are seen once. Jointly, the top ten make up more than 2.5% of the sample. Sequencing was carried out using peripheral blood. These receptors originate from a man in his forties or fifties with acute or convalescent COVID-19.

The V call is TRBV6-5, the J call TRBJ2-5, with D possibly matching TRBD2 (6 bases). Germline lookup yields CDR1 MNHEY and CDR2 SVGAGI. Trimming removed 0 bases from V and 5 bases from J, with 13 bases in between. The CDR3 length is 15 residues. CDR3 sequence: CASSYSGGRLETQYF. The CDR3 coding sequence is TGTGCCAGCAGTTACTCTGGGGGGAGGCTTGAGACCCAGTACTTC.

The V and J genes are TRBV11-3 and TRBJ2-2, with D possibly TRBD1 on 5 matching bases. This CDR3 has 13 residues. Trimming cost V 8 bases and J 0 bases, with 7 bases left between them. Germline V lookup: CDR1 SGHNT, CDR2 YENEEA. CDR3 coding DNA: TGTGCCAGCGCAGGGCCGAACACCGGGGAGCTGTTTTTT. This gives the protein CASAGPNTGELFF.

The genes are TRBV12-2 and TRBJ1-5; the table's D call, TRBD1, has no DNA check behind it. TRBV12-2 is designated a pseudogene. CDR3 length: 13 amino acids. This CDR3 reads CASRRDRRQPQHF. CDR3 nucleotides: TGTGCAAGTCGCCGGGACAGGCGTCAGCCCCAGCATTTT.

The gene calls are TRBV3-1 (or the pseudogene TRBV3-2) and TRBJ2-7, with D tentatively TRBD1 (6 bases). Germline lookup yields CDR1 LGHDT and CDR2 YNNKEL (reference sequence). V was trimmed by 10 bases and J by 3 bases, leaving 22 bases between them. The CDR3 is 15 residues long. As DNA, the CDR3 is TGTGCCACCCACGACAGGCTACGAAACTTCTACGAGCAGTACGTC. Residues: CATHDRLRNFYEQYV.

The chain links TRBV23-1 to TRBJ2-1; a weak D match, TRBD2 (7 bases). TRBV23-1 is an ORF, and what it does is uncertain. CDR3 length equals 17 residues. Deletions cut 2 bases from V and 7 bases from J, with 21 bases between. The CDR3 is CASSQDRCGGGRNEQFF. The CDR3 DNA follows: TGCGCCAGCAGTCAAGATAGATGCGGGGGCGGTCGAAATGAGCAGTTCTTC.

The CDR3 sequence is CASSLGTGRIETQYF. For the CDR3, the DNA is TGTGCCAGCAGCTTAGGGACAGGGAGGATAGAGACCCAGTACTTC. The chain employs TRBV7-2 and TRBJ2-5, with TRBD1 matching 8 bases. Per germline, CDR1 SGHTA and CDR2 FQGNSA. This CDR3 has 15 amino acids. The junction had 5 bases not matched to a gene; V was cut back by 1 base and J by 4 bases.

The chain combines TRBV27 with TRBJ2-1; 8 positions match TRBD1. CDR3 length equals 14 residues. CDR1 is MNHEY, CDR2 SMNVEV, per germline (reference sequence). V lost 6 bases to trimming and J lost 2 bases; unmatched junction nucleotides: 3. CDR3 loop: CASRGQGTYNEQFF. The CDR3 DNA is TGTGCCAGCAGAGGACAGGGAACCTACAATGAGCAGTTCTTC.

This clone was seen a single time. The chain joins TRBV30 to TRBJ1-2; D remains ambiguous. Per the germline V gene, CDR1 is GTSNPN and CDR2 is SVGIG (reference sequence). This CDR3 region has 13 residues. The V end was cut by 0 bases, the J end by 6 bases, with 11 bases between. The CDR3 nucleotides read TGTGCCTGGAGTGTAACTGTGTTCGATGGCTACACCTTC. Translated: CAWSVTVFDGYTF.

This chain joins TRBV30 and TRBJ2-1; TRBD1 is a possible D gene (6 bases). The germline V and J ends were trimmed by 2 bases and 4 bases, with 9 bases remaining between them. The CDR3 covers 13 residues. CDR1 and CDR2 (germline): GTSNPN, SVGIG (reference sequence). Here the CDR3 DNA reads TGTGCCTGGAGTTCAGGACAGTACAATGAGCAGTTCTTC. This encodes CAWSSGQYNEQFF. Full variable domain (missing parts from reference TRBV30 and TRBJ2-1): SQTIHQWPATLVQPVGSPLSLECTVEGTSNPNLYWYRQAAGRGLQLLFYSVGIGQISSEVPQNLSASRPQDRQFILSSKKLLLSDSGFYLCAWSSGQYNEQFFGPGTRLTVL.

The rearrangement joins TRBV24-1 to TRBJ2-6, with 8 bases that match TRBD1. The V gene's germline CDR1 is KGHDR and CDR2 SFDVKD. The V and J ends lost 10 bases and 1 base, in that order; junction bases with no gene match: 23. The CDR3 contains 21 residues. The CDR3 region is CATNVDRGISLLYSGANVLTF. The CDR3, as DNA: TGTGCCACAAATGTCGACAGGGGCATTAGTTTACTATATTCTGGGGCCAACGTCCTGACTTTC.